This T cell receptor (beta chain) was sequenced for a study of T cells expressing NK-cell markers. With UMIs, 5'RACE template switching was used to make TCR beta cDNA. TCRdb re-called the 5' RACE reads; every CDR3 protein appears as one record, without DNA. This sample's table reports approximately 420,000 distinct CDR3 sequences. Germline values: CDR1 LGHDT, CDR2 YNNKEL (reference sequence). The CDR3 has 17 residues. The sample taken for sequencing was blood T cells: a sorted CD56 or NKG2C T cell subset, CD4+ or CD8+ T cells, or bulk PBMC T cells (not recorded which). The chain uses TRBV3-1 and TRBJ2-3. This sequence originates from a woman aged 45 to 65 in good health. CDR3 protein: CASSQDERRSSTDTQYF.